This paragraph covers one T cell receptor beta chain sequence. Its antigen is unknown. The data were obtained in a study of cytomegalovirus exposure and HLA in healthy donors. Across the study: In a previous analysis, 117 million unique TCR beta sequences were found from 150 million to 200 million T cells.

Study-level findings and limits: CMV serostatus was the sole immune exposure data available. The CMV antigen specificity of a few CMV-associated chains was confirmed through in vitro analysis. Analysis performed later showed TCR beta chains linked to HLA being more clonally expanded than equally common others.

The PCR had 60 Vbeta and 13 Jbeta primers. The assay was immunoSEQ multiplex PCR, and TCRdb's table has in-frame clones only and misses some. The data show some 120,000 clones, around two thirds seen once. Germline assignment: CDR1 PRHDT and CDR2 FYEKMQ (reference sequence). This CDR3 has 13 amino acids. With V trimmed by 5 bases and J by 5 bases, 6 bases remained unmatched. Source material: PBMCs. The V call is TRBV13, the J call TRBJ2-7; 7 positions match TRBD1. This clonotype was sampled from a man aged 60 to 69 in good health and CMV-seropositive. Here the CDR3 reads CASSRTGAHEQYF. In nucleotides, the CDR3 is TGTGCCAGCAGCCGTACAGGGGCCCACGAGCAGTACTTC. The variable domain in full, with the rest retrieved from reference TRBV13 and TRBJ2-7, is AAGVIQSPRHLIKEKRETATLKCYPIPRHDTVYWYQQGPGQDPQFLISFYEKMQSDKGSIPDRFSAQQFSDYHSELNMSSLELGDSALYFCASSRTGAHEQYFGPGTRLTVT.